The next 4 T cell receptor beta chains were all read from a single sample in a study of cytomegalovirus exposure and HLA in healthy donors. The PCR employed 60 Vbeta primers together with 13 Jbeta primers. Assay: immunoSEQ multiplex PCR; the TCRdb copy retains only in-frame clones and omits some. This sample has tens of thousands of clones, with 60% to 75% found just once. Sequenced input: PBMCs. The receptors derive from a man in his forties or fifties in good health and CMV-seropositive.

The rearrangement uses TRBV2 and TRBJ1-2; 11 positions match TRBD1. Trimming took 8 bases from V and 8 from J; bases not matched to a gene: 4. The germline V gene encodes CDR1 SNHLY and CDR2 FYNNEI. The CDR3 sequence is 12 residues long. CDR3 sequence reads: CASGQGALGYTF. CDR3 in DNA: TGTGCCAGCGGACAGGGGGCTCTGGGCTACACCTTC.

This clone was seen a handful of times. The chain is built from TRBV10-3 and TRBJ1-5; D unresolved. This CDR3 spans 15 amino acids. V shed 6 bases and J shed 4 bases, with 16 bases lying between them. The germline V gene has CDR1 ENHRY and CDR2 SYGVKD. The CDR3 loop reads CAISPGRAENQPQHF. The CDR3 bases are TGTGCCATCAGCCCGGGCCGAGCGGAAAATCAGCCCCAGCATTTT.

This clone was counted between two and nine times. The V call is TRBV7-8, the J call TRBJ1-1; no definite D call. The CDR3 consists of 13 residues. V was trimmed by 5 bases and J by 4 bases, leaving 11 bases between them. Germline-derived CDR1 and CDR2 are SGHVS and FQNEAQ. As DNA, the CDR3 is TGTGCCAGCAGCCCTATGATTAGCACTGAAGCTTTCTTT. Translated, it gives CASSPMISTEAFF.

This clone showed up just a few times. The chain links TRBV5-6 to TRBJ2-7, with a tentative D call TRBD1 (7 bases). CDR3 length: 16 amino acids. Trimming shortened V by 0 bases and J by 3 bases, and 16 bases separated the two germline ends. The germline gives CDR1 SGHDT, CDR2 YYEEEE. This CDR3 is CASSLARRGPDYEQYF. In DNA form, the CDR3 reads TGTGCCAGCAGCTTGGCCAGGAGGGGGCCAGACTACGAGCAGTACTTC.